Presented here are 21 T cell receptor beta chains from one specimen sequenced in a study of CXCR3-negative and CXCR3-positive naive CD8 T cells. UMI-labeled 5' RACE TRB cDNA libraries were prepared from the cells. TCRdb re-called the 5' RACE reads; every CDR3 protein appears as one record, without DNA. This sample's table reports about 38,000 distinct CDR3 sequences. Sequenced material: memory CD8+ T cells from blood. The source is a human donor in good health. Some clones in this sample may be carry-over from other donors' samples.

This CDR3 is CASSQELGFTDTQYF. The gene calls are TRBV4-3 and TRBJ2-3. The CDR3 runs to 15 residues. Germline V gene data show CDR1 as LGHNA and CDR2 as YSLEER.

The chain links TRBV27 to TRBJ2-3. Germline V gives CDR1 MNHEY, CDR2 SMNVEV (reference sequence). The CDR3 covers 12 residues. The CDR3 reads CASSLSMDTQYF.

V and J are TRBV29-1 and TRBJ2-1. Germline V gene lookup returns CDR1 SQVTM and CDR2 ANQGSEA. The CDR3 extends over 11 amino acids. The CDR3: CSSGEWGEQFF.

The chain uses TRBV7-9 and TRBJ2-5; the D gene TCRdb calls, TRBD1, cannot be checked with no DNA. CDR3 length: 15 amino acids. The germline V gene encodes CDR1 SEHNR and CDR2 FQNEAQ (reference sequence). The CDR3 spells CASSSGGQVGVTQYF.

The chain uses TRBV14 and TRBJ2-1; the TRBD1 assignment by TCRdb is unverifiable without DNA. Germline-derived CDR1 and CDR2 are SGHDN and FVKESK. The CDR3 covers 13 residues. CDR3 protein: CASSLPGSGEQFF. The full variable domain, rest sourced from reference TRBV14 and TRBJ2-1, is EAGVTQFPSHSVIEKGQTVTLRCDPISGHDNLYWYRRVMGKEIKFLLHFVKESKQDESGMPNNRFLAERTGGTYSTLKVQPAELEDSGVYFCASSLPGSGEQFFGPGTRLTVL.

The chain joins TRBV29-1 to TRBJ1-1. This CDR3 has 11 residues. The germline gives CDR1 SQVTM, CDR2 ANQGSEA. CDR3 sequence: CSVMANTEAFF.

CDR3 loop: CSSTAGDSYEQYF. The chain joins TRBV20-1 to TRBJ2-7; absent DNA, TCRdb's TRBD1 call cannot be checked. Germline CDR1 and CDR2: DFQATT and SNEGSKA (reference sequence). The CDR3 is 13 residues long.

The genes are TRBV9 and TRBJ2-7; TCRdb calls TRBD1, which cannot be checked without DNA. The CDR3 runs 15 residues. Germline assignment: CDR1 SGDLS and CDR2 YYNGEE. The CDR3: CASSGSGTGWSEQYF.

CDR3: CASSLRGRTYEQYF. V usage is TRBV7-9 and J usage is TRBJ2-7. CDR1 and CDR2 (germline): SEHNR, FQNEAQ (reference sequence). CDR3 size: 14 residues.

CDR3 sequence reads: CASSLVPGGQGYTF. V usage is TRBV5-1 and J usage is TRBJ1-2; TCRdb names TRBD1, which stays unverified in the absence of DNA. CDR3 length: 14 residues. Germline CDR1 is SGHRS and CDR2 is YFSETQ.

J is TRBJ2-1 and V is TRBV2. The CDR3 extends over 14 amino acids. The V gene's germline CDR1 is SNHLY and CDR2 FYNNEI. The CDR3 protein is CASSAGSSYNEQFF.

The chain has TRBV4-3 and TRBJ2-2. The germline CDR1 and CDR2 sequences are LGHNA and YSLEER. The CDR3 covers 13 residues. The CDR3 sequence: CASSQLKAGELFF.

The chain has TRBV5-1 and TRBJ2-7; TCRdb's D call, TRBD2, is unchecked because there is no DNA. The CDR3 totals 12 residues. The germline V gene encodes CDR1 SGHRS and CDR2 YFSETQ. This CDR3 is CASQLATGEQYF.

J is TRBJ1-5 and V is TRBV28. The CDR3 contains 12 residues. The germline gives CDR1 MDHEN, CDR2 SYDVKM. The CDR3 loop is CANAGGGQPQHF.

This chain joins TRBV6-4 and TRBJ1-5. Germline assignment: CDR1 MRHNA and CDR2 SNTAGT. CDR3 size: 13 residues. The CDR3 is CASSTADNQPQHF.

The CDR3 reads CSVWGGTEAFF. This sequence joins TRBV29-1 and TRBJ1-1; TCRdb's assignment of TRBD1 cannot be checked, as there is no DNA. Germline V gives CDR1 SQVTM, CDR2 ANQGSEA. The CDR3 length is 11 residues.

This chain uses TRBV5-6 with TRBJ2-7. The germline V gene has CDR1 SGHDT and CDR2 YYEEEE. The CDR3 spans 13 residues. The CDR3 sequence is CASRPDLDYEQYF.

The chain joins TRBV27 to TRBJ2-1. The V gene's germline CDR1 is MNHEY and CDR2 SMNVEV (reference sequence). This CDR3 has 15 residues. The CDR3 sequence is CASSLLGGSYNEQFF.

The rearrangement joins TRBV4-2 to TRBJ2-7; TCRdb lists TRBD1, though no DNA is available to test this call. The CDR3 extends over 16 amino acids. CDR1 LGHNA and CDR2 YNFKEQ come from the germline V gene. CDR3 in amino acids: CASSQEWTGTSYEQYF.

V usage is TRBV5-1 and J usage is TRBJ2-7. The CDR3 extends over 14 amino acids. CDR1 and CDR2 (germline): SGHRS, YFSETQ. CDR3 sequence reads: CASSLYDGHYEQYF.

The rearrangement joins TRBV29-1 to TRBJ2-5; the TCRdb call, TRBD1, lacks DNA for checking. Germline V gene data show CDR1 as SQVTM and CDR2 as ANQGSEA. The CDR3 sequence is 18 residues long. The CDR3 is CSAEGGRDSIYTKETQYF.